This T cell receptor beta chain appears in the sequencing data of a study of blood T cell repertoires in COVID-19. In the study overall: Samples representing acute and convalescent COVID-19 were sourced from the United States, Italy and Spain. Sample material is recorded as cDNA or gDNA derived from T cells, B-cell-depleted T cells, or PBMCs.

Original processing notes: Estimated nucleated cell counts came from reference gene primer amplification. Profiling relied on immunoSEQ multiplex PCR, and the TCRdb table lists in-frame clones only, not all of them. V and J calls and clone size are given by that table; D and trimming were obtained from the DNA. The table has over 85,000 clones, 70% to 90% seen once. The receptor was derived from a man between 65 and 85 years old with acute or convalescent COVID-19. The sequencing sample was made of peripheral blood.

CDR3 loop: CASSRGQGPYNEQFF. CDR3 nucleotide sequence: TGTGCCAGCAGCCGGGGACAGGGGCCCTACAATGAGCAGTTCTTC. The gene calls are TRBV5-8 and TRBJ2-1; TRBD1 matches 10 bases. Per germline, CDR1 SGHTS and CDR2 YDEGEE. With 4 bases clipped from V and 2 bases from J, the junction kept 3 bases outside the gene matches. The CDR3 length is 15 residues.